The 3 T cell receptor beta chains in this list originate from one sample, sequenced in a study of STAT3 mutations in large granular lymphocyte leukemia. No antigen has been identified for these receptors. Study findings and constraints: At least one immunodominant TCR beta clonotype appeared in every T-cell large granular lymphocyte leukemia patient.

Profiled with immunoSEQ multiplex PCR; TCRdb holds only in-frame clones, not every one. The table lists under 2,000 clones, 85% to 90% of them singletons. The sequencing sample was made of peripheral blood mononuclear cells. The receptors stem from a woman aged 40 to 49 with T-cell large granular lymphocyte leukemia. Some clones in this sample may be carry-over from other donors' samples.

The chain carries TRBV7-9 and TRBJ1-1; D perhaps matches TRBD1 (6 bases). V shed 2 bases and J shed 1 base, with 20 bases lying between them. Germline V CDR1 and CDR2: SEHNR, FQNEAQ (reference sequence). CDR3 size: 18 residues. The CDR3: CASSLFTGGLIRNTEAFF. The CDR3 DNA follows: TGTGCCAGCAGCTTATTCACGGGGGGCCTAATTAGGAACACTGAAGCTTTCTTT.

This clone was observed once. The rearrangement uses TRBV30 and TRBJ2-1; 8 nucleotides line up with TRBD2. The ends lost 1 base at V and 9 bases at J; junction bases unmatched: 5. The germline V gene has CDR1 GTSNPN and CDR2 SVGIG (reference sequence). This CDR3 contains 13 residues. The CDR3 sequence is CAWSAGGPGEQFF. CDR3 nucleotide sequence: TGTGCCTGGAGTGCGGGGGGGCCGGGTGAGCAGTTCTTC.

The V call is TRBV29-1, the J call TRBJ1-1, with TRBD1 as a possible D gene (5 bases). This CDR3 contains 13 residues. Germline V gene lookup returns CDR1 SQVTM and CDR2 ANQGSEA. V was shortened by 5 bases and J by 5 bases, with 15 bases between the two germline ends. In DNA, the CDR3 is TGCAGCGTTAGAACCTTGGGGGGGACTGAAGCTTTCTTT. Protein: CSVRTLGGTEAFF.